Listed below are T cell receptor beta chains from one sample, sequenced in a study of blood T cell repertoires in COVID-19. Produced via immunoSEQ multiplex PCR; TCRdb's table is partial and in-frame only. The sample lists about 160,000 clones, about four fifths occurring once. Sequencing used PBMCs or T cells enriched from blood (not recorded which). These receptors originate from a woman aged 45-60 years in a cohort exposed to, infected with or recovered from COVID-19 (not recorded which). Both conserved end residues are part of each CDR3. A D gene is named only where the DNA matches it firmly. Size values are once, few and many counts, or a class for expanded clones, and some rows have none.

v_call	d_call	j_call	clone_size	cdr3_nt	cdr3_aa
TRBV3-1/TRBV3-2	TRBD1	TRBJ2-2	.	TGTGCCAGCAGCCTTGGGACAGGAAACACCGGGGAGCTGTTTTTT	CASSLGTGNTGELFF
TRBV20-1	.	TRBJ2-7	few	TGCAGTGCTAGAGATTCGTACGAGCAGTACTTC	CSARDSYEQYF
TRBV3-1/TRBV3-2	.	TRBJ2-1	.	TGTGCCAGCAGCCCGCTCGGCGAGGTTAGGTTCTTC	CASSPLGEVRFF
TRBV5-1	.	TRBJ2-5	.	TGCGCCAGCAGCTTTGGCGACTCCCCGGAGACCCAGTACTTC	CASSFGDSPETQYF
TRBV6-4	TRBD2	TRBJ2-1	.	TGTGCCAGCAGTGAACTGGGGCTAGCGGGGGACTCCTACAATGAGCAGTTCTTC	CASSELGLAGDSYNEQFF
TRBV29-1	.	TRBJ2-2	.	TGCAGCGTCCGAGGGGGGGCTGGCGGGGAGCTGTTTTTT	CSVRGGAGGELFF
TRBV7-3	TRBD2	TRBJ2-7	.	TGTGCCAGCAGCCCCCGGGACTACCCAGCCGAGCAGTACTTC	CASSPRDYPAEQYF
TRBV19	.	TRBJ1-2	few	TGTGCCACCCAAGACAGGAACTATGGCTACACCTTC	CATQDRNYGYTF
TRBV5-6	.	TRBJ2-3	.	TGTGCCAGCAGCTCGCCGGGCTGGGAGGCCACAGATACGCAGTATTTT	CASSSPGWEATDTQYF
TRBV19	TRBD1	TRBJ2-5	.	TGTGCCAGTAGGCGACAGGGGGAAGAGACCCAGTACTTC	CASRRQGEETQYF
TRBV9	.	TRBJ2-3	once	TGTGCCAGCAACAAACTAGAAATTAGCAATACGCAGTATTTT	CASNKLEISNTQYF
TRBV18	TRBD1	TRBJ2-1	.	TGTGCCAGCTCACCTTTTTTAAATCGACAGGGGATAGGGTACAATGAGCAGTTCTTC	CASSPFLNRQGIGYNEQFF
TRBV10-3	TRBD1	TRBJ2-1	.	TGTGCCATCAGTGAGTCGAACAGGGGCAAGGGAAATGAGCAGTTCTTC	CAISESNRGKGNEQFF
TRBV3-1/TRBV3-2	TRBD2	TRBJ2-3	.	TGTGCCAGCAGCCAAGATTCGGGACTAGCGATAGATACGCAGTATTTT	CASSQDSGLAIDTQYF
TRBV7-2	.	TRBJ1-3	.	TGTGCCAGCAGCTTAGGGACAGTCTCTGGAAACACCATATATTTT	CASSLGTVSGNTIYF
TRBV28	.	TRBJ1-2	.	TGTGCCAGCAGTGGTACAGGGTTCCCAAACTATGGCTACACCTTC	CASSGTGFPNYGYTF
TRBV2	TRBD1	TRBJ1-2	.	TGTGCCAGCGGGGGCCTCGAAACGGGACAGAGGAACTATGGCTACACCTTC	CASGGLETGQRNYGYTF
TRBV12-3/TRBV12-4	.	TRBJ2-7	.	TGTGCCAGCAGTCCAGGGGTGGGGGAGCAGTACTTC	CASSPGVGEQYF
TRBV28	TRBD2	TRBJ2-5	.	TGTGCCAGCAGTCTTAGCGGGAGGACGTACCAAGAGACCCAGTACTTC	CASSLSGRTYQETQYF
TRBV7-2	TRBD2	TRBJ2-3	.	TGTGCCAGCAGCCCACGGGGACTAGCGGGGGCGGCAGATACGCAGTATTTT	CASSPRGLAGAADTQYF
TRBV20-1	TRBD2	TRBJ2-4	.	TGCAGTGCTAGTACTAGCGGGAAAAACATTCAGTACTTC	CSASTSGKNIQYF
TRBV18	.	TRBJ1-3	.	TGTGCCACTTCAGGACAGATAGAGGACTACACCATATATTTT	CATSGQIEDYTIYF
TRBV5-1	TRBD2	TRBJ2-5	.	TGCGCCAGCAGCGCCCGGGACTATGTGGAGACCCAGTACTTC	CASSARDYVETQYF
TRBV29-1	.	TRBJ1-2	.	TGCAGCGTCCCCGAGGAACGTATTAACTATGGCTACACCTTC	CSVPEERINYGYTF
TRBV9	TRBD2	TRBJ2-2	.	TGTGCCAGCAGCGTCCTCATCCTGGCGGGAGGTGACACCGGGGAGCTGTTTTTT	CASSVLILAGGDTGELFF
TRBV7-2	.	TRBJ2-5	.	TGTGCCAGCAGCTTCGGCGGGGTAGTGGAGACCCAGTACTTC	CASSFGGVVETQYF
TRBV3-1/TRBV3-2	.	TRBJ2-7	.	TGTGCCAGCAGCCAAGGTGGAACAGTGAACCAGCAGTACTTC	CASSQGGTVNQQYF
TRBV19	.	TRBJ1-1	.	TGTGCCAGTAAGGCACTACCGAACACTGAAGCTTTCTTT	CASKALPNTEAFF
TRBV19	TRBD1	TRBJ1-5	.	TGTGCCAGTAACAACCCAGGGGGAGGTAATCAGCCCCAGCATTTT	CASNNPGGGNQPQHF
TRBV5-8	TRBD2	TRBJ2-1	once	TGTGCCAGCACCCTGAGCGGGAGGTACTACAATGAGCAGTTCTTC	CASTLSGRYYNEQFF
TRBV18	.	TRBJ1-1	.	TGTGCCAGCTCACTCAGCCAGGAGAACACTGAAGCTTTCTTT	CASSLSQENTEAFF
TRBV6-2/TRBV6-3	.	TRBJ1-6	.	TGTGCCAGCAGTCTTAGATATTCACCCCTCCACTTT	CASSLRYSPLHF
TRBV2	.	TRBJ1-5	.	TGTGCCAGCAGTTCTCAGGGGATGAGCAATCAGCCCCAGCATTTT	CASSSQGMSNQPQHF
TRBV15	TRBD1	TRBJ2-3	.	TGTGCCACCAGCGGACCGGGACAGGGGAGCACAGATACGCAGTATTTT	CATSGPGQGSTDTQYF
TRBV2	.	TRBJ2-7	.	TGTGCCAACACCCCCCTGACAGGCTACGAGCAGTACTTC	CANTPLTGYEQYF
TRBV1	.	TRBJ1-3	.	TGCACCAGCAGCCAAGTTAGGACTCCTAGCCACCCGTTTTCTGGAAACACCATATATTTT	CTSSQVRTPSHPFSGNTIYF
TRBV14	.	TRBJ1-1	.	TGTGCCAGCAGCCAAGTCGGGTTCTCAGAAGCTTTCTTT	CASSQVGFSEAFF
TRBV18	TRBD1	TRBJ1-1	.	TGTGCCAGCTCCCCTCGGACAGGGGGCATCGCTGAAGCTTTCTTT	CASSPRTGGIAEAFF
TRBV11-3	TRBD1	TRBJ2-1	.	TGTGCCAGCAGCTTAGACGCTACAGGGGACAATGAGCAGTTCTTC	CASSLDATGDNEQFF
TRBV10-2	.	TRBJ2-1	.	TGCGCCAGCAGTGCACAGGGAATCGATGAGCAGTTCTTC	CASSAQGIDEQFF
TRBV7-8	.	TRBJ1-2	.	TGTGCCAGCAGCTTATTTGCAGTGAGGAACTATGGCTACACCTTC	CASSLFAVRNYGYTF
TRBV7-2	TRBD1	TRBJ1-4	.	TGTGCCAGCAGTCGCCTCAGGGGGGCTTATGAAAAACTGTTTTTT	CASSRLRGAYEKLFF
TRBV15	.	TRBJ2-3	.	TGTGCCACCAGCAGAGATCGGAGGGGGCTGGCAGATACGCAGTATTTT	CATSRDRRGLADTQYF
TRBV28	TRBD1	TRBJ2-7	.	TGTGCCAGCAGTGAAACCCGGGGACAGGGAGTGATCAACGAGCAGTACTTC	CASSETRGQGVINEQYF
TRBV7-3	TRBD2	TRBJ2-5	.	TGTGCCAGCAGCTTAGGACTCACTAGCGGGAGGTCGAGAGGAGAGACCCAGTACTTC	CASSLGLTSGRSRGETQYF
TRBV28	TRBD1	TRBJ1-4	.	TGTGCCAGCAGTTACTCGACAGGGGGAGATGAAAAACTGTTTTTT	CASSYSTGGDEKLFF
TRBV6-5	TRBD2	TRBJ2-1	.	TGTGCCAGCAGTATAAATAGCGGGAACTACAATGAGCAGTTCTTC	CASSINSGNYNEQFF
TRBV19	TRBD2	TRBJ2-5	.	TGTGCCAGTGGATCACTAGCGGGGGGCCGCGGCGCCCAGTACTTC	CASGSLAGGRGAQYF
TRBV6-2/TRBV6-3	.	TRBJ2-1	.	TGTGCCAGCAGTGGGCGGGGTAGCGGCATCAATGAGCAGTTCTTC	CASSGRGSGINEQFF
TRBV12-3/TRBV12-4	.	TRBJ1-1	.	TGTGCCAGCACCGTAACAGGGAACACTGAAGCTTTCTTT	CASTVTGNTEAFF
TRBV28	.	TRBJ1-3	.	TGTGCCAGCACCTCTTGGGGAGGGATGAGCTCTGGAAACACCATATATTTT	CASTSWGGMSSGNTIYF
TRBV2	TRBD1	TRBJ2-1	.	TGTGCCAGCAGTGGACCTGACAGGGTGCATGAGCAGTTCTTC	CASSGPDRVHEQFF
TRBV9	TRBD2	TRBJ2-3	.	TGTGCCAGCAGCGTTGGACTAGCGGGGGGAGATACGCAGTATTTT	CASSVGLAGGDTQYF
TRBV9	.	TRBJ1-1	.	TGTGCCAGCAGCGGCGGAGTAATAGCTGAAGCTTTCTTT	CASSGGVIAEAFF
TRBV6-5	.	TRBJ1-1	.	TGTGCCAGCAGGATACAGGGTAAGATTGAAGCTTTCTTT	CASRIQGKIEAFF
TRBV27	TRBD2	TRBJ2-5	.	TGTGCCAGCCAGAAACTAGCGGGGGGGCTGGAGACCCAGTACTTC	CASQKLAGGLETQYF
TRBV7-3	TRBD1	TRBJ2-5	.	TGTGCCAGCAGCCAGGGGGTCGGAGAGACCCAGTACTTC	CASSQGVGETQYF
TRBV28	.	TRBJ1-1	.	TGTGCCAGCAGACCTCCCGGAGGGACTGAAGCTTTCTTT	CASRPPGGTEAFF
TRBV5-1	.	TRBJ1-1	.	TGCGCCAGCAGCCCCTACTCAGGGGTCACTGAAGCTTTCTTT	CASSPYSGVTEAFF
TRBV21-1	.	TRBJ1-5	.	TGTGCCAGCAGCAGTCCCCGAGGACAGCCCCAGCATTTT	CASSSPRGQPQHF